This paragraph reports one T cell receptor beta chain. Its antigen is currently unknown. The sample belongs to a study of monozygotic twins with inflammatory bowel disease. Study-level findings and limits: Lower TCRbeta diversity (inverse Simpson) was seen in IBD patients than in healthy co-twins. There was no support for any single strong signal or clonotype associated with IBD.

The CDR3 totals 16 residues. For each CDR3 protein, TCRdb gives one entry from its re-call of the 5' RACE reads, without DNA. The sample is made up of around 99,000 distinct CDR3 sequences, and the top ten hold roughly 12% of it. This TCR came from a human donor with ulcerative colitis or Crohn's disease, or a healthy co-twin of an affected twin (not recorded which). The chain recombines TRBV12-3 or TRBV12-4 with TRBJ2-1; lacking DNA, the TRBD1 call made by TCRdb goes unchecked. The material sequenced was blood. CDR3 sequence reads: CASRFEGQLVHNEQFF.